Described below is a single TCR beta chain sequence and its context. The antigen is unknown. Preparation of the TCRbeta library was carried out with unique molecular identifiers. Using its own MiXCR run on the PCR reads, TCRdb lists one record per CDR3 protein. Among some 200,000 distinct CDR3 sequences listed, 7% to 9% were seen once. This entry comes from a study of T-cell reconstitution after alpha-beta-depleted transplantation in children. General study points: It was newly produced T cells that mostly accounted for T-cell counts and diversity one year after transplant.

This CDR3 has 14 residues. Germline V gene sequence: CDR1 DFQATT, CDR2 SNEGSKA (reference sequence). Unmatched junction bases numbered 11, after V lost 3 bases and J lost 10 bases. The V gene is TRBV20-1, the J gene TRBJ2-1; 8 bases are a match to TRBD2. This clonotype was sampled from a male patient aged 2-10 years who had a stem cell transplant for acute myeloid leukemia, so the T cells may come from the graft donor. Sequences were derived from PBMCs, mostly from graft donor cells, sampled 360 days after TCRalphabeta/CD19-depleted stem cell transplant. In DNA form, the CDR3 reads TGCAGTGCTAGGCAATACATAGCGGGACGGGAGCAGTTCTTC. The encoded protein is CSARQYIAGREQFF.